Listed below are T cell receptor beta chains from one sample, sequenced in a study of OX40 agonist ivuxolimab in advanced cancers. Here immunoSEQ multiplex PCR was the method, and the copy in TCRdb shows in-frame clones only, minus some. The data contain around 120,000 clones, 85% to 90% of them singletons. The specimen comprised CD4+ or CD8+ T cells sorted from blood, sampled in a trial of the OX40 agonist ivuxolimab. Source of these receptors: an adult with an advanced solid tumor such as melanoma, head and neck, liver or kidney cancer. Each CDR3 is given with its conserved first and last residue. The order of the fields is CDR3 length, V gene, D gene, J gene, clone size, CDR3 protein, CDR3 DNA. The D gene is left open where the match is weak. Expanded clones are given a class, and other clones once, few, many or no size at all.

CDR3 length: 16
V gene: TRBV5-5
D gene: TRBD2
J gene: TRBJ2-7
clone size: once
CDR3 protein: CASSLYGQGGSYEQYF
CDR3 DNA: TGTGCCAGCAGCTTGTATGGTCAGGGAGGGTCCTACGAGCAGTACTTC

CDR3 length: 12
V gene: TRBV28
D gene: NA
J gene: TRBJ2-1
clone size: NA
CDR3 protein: CASKRGEASQFF
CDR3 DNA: TGTGCCAGCAAGCGAGGGGAGGCTAGTCAGTTCTTC

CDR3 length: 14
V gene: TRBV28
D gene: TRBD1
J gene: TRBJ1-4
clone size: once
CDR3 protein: CASSSGQGDEKLFF
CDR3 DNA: TGTGCCAGCAGTAGCGGACAGGGAGATGAAAAACTGTTTTTT

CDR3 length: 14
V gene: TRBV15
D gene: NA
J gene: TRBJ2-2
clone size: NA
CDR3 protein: CATSLTLTAGELFF
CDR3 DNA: TGTGCCACCAGTTTGACACTTACCGCCGGGGAGCTGTTTTTT

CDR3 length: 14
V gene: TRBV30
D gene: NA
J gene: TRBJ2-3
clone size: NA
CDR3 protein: CAWRFGGGTDTQYF
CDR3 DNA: TGTGCCTGGAGGTTCGGAGGCGGCACAGATACGCAGTATTTT

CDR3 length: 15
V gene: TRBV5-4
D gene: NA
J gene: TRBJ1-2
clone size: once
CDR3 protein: CASSFGLQANYGYTF
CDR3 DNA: TGTGCCAGCAGCTTCGGACTGCAAGCTAACTATGGCTACACCTTC

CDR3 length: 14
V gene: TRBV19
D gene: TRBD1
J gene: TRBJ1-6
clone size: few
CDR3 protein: CASKTTGANSPLHF
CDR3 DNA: TGTGCCAGTAAAACGACAGGGGCCAATTCACCCCTCCACTTT

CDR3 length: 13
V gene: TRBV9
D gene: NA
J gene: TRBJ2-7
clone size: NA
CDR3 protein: CASSVGQEVEQYF
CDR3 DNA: TGTGCCAGCAGCGTAGGGCAAGAGGTCGAGCAGTACTTC

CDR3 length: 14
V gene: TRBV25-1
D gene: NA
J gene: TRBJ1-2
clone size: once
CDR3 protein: CASSAPPHNYGYTF
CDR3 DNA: TGTGCCAGCAGTGCTCCTCCCCATAACTATGGCTACACCTTC

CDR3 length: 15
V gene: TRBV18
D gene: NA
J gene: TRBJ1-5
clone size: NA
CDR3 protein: CASSPDRTRNQPQHF
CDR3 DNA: TGTGCCAGCTCACCGGACAGAACACGGAATCAGCCCCAGCATTTT

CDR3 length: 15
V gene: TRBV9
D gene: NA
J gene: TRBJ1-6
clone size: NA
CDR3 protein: CASSSTTGVHSPLHF
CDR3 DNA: TGTGCCAGCAGCTCCACGACAGGCGTACATTCACCCCTCCACTTT

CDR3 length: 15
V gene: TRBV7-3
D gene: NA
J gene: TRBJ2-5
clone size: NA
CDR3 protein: CASSLLPSGQGTQYF
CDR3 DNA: TGTGCCAGCAGCTTACTCCCCTCCGGCCAAGGGACCCAGTACTTC

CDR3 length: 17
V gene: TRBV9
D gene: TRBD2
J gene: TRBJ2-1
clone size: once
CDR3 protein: CASSRGLAGAMGNEQFF
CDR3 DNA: TGTGCCAGCAGCCGGGGACTAGCGGGGGCTATGGGGAATGAGCAGTTCTTC

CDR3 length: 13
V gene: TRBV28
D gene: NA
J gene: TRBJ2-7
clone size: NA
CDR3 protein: CASSLSQSYEQYF
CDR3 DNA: TGTGCCAGCAGTTTATCGCAGTCCTACGAGCAGTACTTC

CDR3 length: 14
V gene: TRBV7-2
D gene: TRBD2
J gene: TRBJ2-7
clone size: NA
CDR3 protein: CASSPGGSTGEQYF
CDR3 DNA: TGTGCCAGCAGCCCCGGGGGGTCCACGGGCGAGCAGTACTTC

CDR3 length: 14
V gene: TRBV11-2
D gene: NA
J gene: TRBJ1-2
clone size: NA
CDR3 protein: CASSPMGPNYGYTF
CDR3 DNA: TGTGCCAGCAGCCCCATGGGGCCTAACTATGGCTACACCTTC

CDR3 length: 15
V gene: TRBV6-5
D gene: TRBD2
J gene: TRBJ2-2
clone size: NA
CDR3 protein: CASSRGGPNTGELFF
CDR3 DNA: TGTGCCAGCAGTCGCGGGGGGCCGAACACCGGGGAGCTGTTTTTT

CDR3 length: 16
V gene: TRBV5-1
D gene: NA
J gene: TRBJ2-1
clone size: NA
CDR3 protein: CASSPAATQSYNEQFF
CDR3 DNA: TGCGCCAGCAGCCCGGCGGCCACCCAATCCTACAATGAGCAGTTCTTC

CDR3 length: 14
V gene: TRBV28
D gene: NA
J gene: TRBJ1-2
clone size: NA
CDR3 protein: CASSTHLGAIGYTF
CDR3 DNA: TGTGCCAGCAGTACCCATCTGGGGGCGATTGGCTACACCTTC

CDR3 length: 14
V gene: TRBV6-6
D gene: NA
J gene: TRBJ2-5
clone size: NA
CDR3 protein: CASRVTLVQETQYF
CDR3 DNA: TGTGCCAGCAGAGTTACATTGGTCCAAGAGACCCAGTACTTC

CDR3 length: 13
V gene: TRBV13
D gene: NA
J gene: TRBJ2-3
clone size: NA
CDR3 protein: CASSPPVPLQQYF
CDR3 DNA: TGTGCCAGCAGCCCTCCGGTCCCCTTGCAGCAGTATTTT

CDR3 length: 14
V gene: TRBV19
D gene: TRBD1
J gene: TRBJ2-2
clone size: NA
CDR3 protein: CATTQGGGTGELFF
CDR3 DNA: TGTGCCACCACACAGGGGGGTGGCACCGGGGAGCTGTTTTTT

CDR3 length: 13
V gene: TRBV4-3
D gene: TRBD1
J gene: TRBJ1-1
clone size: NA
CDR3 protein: CASSQDGRGQTFF
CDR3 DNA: TGCGCCAGCAGCCAAGATGGTAGGGGGCAGACTTTCTTT

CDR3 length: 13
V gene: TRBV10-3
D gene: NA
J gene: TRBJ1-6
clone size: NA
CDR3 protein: CAISDREWEPLHF
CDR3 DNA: TGTGCCATCAGTGACAGGGAATGGGAACCCCTCCACTTT

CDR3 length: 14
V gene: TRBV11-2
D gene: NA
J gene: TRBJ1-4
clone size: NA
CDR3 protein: CASSFQASNEKLFF
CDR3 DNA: TGTGCCAGCAGCTTTCAGGCGTCTAATGAAAAACTGTTTTTT

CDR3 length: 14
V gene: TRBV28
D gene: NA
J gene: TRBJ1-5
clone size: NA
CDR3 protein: CASSPIGNGQPQHF
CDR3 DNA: TGTGCCAGCAGCCCCATAGGGAACGGTCAGCCCCAGCATTTT

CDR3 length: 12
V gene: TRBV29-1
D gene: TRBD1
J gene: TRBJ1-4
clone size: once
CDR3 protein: CSQGQGQGKLFF
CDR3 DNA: TGCAGCCAGGGACAGGGCCAAGGAAAACTGTTTTTT